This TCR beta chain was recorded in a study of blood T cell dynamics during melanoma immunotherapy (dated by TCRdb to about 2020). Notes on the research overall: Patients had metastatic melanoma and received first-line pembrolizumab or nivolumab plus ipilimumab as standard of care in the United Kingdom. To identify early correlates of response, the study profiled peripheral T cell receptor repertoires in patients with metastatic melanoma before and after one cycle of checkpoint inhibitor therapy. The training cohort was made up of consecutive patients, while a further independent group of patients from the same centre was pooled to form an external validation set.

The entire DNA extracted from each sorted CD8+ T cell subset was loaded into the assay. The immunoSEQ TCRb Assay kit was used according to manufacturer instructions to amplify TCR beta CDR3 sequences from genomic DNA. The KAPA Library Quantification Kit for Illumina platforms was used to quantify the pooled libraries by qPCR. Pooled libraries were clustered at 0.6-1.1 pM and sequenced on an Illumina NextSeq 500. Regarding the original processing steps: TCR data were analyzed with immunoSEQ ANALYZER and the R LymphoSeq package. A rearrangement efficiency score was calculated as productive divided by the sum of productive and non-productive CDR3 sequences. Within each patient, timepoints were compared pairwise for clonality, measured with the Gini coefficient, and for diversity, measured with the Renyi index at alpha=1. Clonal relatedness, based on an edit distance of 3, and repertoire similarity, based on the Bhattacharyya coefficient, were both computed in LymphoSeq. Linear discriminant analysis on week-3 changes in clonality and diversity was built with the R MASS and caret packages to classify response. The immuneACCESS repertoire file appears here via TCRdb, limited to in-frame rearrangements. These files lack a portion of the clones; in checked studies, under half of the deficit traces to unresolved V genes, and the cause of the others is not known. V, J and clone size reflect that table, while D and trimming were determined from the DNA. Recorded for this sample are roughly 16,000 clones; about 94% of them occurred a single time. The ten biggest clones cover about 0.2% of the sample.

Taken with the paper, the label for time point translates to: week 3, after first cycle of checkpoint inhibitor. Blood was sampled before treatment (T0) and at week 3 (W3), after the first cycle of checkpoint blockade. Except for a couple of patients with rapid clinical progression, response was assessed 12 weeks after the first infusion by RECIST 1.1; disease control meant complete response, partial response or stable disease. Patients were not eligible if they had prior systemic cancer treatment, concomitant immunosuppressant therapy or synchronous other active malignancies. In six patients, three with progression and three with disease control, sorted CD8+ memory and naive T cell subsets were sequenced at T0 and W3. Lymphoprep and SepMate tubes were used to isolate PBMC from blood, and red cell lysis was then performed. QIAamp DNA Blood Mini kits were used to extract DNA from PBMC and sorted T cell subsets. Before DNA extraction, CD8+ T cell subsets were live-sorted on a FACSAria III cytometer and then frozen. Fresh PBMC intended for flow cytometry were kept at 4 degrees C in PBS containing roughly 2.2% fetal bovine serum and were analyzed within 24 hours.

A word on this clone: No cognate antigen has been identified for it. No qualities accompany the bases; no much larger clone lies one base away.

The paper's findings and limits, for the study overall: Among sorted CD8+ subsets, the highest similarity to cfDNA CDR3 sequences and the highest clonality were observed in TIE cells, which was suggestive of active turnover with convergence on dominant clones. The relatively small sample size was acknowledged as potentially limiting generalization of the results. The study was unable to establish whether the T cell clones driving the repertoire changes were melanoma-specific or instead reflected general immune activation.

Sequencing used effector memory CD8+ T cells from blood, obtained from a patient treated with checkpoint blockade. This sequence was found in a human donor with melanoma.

Read as DNA, the sequence is TGTGCCAGCAGCTTATCCGCAGGGTCCTACAATGAGCAGTTCTTC. It is translated as CASSLSAGSYNEQFF. Rearrangement joined TRBV7-9 to TRBJ2-1; perhaps TRBD1 is the D gene, with 5 bases matching. At the junction V is shortened by 2 bases and J by 1 base, with 9 bases in between. CDR1 is given as SEHNR and CDR2 as FQNEAQ, both from the germline V gene (reference sequence). Inclusive of the bounding cysteine and phenylalanine, the CDR3 is 15 residues long. The entry retains the CDR3 DNA only, 45 bases that are in frame from base 1. Joined to the reference TRBV7-9 and TRBJ2-1 proteins, this CDR3 gives the full variable domain: DTGVSQNPRHKITKRGQNVTFRCDPISEHNRLYWYRQTLGQGPEFLTYFQNEAQLEKSRLLSDRFSAERPKGSFSTLEIQRTEQGDSAMYLCASSLSAGSYNEQFFGPGTRLTVL.